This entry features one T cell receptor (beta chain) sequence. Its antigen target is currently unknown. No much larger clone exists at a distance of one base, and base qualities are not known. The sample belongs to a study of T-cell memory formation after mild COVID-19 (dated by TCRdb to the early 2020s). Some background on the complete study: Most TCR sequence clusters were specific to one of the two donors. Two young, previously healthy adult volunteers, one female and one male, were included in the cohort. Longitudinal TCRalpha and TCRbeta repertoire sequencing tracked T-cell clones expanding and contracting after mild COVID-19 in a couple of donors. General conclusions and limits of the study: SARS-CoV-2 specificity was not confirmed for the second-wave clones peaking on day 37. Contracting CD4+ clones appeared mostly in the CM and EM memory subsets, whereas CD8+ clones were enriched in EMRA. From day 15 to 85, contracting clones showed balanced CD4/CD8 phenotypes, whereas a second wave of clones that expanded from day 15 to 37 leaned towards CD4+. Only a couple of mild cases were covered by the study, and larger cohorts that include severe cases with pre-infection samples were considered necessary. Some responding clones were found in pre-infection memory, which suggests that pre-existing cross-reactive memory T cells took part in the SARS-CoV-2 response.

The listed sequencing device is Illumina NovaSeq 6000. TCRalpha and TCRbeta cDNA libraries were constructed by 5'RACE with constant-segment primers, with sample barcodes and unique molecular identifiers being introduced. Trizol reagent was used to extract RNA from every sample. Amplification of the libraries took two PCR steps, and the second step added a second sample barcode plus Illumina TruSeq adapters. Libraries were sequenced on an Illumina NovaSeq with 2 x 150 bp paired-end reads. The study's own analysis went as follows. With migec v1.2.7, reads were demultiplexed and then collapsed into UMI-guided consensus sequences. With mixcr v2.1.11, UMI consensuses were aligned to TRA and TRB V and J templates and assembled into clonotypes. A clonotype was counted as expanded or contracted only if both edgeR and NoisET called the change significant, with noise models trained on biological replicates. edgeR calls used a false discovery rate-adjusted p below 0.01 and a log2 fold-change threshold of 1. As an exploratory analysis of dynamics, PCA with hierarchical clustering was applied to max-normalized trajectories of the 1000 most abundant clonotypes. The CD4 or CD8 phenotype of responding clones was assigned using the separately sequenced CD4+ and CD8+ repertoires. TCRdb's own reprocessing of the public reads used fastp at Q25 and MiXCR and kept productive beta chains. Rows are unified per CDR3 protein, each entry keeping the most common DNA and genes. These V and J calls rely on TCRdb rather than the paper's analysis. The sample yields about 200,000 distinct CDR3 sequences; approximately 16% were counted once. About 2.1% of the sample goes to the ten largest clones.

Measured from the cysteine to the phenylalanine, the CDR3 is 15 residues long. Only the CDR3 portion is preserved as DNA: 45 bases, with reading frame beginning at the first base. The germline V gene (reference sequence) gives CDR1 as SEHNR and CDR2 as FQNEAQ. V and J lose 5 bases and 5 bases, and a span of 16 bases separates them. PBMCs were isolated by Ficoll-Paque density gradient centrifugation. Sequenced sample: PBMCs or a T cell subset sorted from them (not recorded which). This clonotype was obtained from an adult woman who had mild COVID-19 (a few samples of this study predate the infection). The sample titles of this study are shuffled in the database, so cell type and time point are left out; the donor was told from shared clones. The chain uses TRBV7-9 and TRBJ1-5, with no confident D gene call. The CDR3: CASSPDDWSHQPQHF. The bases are TGTGCCAGCAGCCCGGACGACTGGAGTCATCAGCCCCAGCATTTT.